These T cell receptor beta chains were read from a single sample in a study of monozygotic twins with inflammatory bowel disease. TCRdb processed the 5' RACE reads again and assigns one entry to each CDR3 protein, with no DNA. This sample's clone table lists about 43,000 distinct CDR3 sequences. The sample was blood. The receptor set was obtained from a human donor with ulcerative colitis or Crohn's disease, or a healthy co-twin of an affected twin (not recorded which). Each CDR3 is given with its conserved first and last residue. Each record gives: clone size, V gene, J gene, CDR3 protein. The listing skips clone size in some rows; elsewhere it reads once, few, many or a size class.

clone size: .; V gene: TRBV20-1; J gene: TRBJ1-6; CDR3 protein: CSAGAYNSPLHF
clone size: .; V gene: TRBV28; J gene: TRBJ2-3; CDR3 protein: CASSFTDGYTDTQYF
clone size: .; V gene: TRBV24-1; J gene: TRBJ2-2; CDR3 protein: CATSDGTADTGELFF
clone size: .; V gene: TRBV6-2/TRBV6-3; J gene: TRBJ2-7; CDR3 protein: CASSRTPYEQYF
clone size: .; V gene: TRBV6-5; J gene: TRBJ2-7; CDR3 protein: CASSYGTGNYEQYF
clone size: .; V gene: TRBV5-1; J gene: TRBJ2-2; CDR3 protein: CASSLGAGVEMNTGELFF
clone size: .; V gene: TRBV11-2; J gene: TRBJ2-5; CDR3 protein: CASSLDGGALETQYF
clone size: .; V gene: TRBV5-1; J gene: TRBJ2-7; CDR3 protein: CASSFEGGYEQYF
clone size: .; V gene: TRBV20-1; J gene: TRBJ2-7; CDR3 protein: CSARDPRLAAISYEQYF
clone size: .; V gene: TRBV18; J gene: TRBJ2-3; CDR3 protein: CASSPMTGPGTDTQYF
clone size: .; V gene: TRBV20-1; J gene: TRBJ2-3; CDR3 protein: CSARDIGARDTQYF
clone size: .; V gene: TRBV5-1; J gene: TRBJ2-4; CDR3 protein: CASSFSGTSGAKNIQYF
clone size: .; V gene: TRBV7-2; J gene: TRBJ1-2; CDR3 protein: CASSSSRLGYTF
clone size: .; V gene: TRBV5-1; J gene: TRBJ1-1; CDR3 protein: CASSWAASMNTEAFF
clone size: .; V gene: TRBV7-6; J gene: TRBJ2-2; CDR3 protein: CASSLTSLAGGIVGELFF
clone size: .; V gene: TRBV4-1; J gene: TRBJ1-2; CDR3 protein: CASSQERGANYGYTF
clone size: .; V gene: TRBV28; J gene: TRBJ1-1; CDR3 protein: CASSLYLLPENTEAFF
clone size: medium-sized; V gene: TRBV28; J gene: TRBJ2-4; CDR3 protein: CASSLSGAGAKNIQYF
clone size: .; V gene: TRBV24-1; J gene: TRBJ2-3; CDR3 protein: CATSDSWTSGSRDTQYF
clone size: .; V gene: TRBV20-1; J gene: TRBJ2-7; CDR3 protein: CSATPGTVAGEFSYEQYF
clone size: .; V gene: TRBV20-1; J gene: TRBJ2-5; CDR3 protein: CSALFRAGEGETQYF
clone size: .; V gene: TRBV24-1; J gene: TRBJ1-4; CDR3 protein: CATPSSLTNEKLFF
clone size: .; V gene: TRBV27; J gene: TRBJ2-2; CDR3 protein: CASRSKLDAGELFF
clone size: .; V gene: TRBV20-1; J gene: TRBJ2-1; CDR3 protein: CSATSGLPILNNEQFF
clone size: .; V gene: TRBV24-1; J gene: TRBJ2-1; CDR3 protein: CATSDPPPRGEQFF
clone size: .; V gene: TRBV7-6; J gene: TRBJ1-1; CDR3 protein: CASSFQAGVIRGPNEAFF
clone size: .; V gene: TRBV12-3/TRBV12-4; J gene: TRBJ2-5; CDR3 protein: CASSMTGTLGTQYF
clone size: .; V gene: TRBV7-2; J gene: TRBJ1-3; CDR3 protein: CASSLGQGVTNTIYF
clone size: .; V gene: TRBV7-2; J gene: TRBJ1-1; CDR3 protein: CASSLMDRTEAFF
clone size: .; V gene: TRBV5-1; J gene: TRBJ2-5; CDR3 protein: CASSAGQLKETQYF
clone size: .; V gene: TRBV28; J gene: TRBJ2-3; CDR3 protein: CASSLLEGSTDTQYF
clone size: .; V gene: TRBV7-9; J gene: TRBJ1-4; CDR3 protein: CASSQSTGRTRPEKLFF
clone size: .; V gene: TRBV28; J gene: TRBJ1-1; CDR3 protein: CASSSIGQGASEAFF
clone size: .; V gene: TRBV4-2; J gene: TRBJ2-7; CDR3 protein: CASSQGSGVSYEQYF
clone size: .; V gene: TRBV5-6; J gene: TRBJ2-3; CDR3 protein: CASSTGGGGTDTQYF
clone size: .; V gene: TRBV19; J gene: TRBJ2-7; CDR3 protein: CASSTSTSGTLYEQYF
clone size: .; V gene: TRBV6-1; J gene: TRBJ2-5; CDR3 protein: CASSVRASAETQYF
clone size: .; V gene: TRBV7-9; J gene: TRBJ1-1; CDR3 protein: CASSLGKSEAFF
clone size: .; V gene: TRBV3-1; J gene: TRBJ2-1; CDR3 protein: CASSQGHQGGGGAWDEQFF
clone size: .; V gene: TRBV28; J gene: TRBJ2-1; CDR3 protein: CASSSTSQAYNEQFF
clone size: .; V gene: TRBV24-1; J gene: TRBJ2-3; CDR3 protein: CATSDPSLTGSTQYF
clone size: .; V gene: TRBV18; J gene: TRBJ2-7; CDR3 protein: CASSPRPLEQYF
clone size: .; V gene: TRBV5-4; J gene: TRBJ2-1; CDR3 protein: CASSAPTGRGVNEQFF
clone size: .; V gene: TRBV3-1; J gene: TRBJ1-2; CDR3 protein: CASSLQGGSYGYTF
clone size: .; V gene: TRBV24-1; J gene: TRBJ1-2; CDR3 protein: CATSDSDRSYGYTF
clone size: .; V gene: TRBV7-9; J gene: TRBJ2-3; CDR3 protein: CASSFRGSTDTQYF
clone size: .; V gene: TRBV11-3; J gene: TRBJ2-2; CDR3 protein: CASSLGGRPGELFF
clone size: .; V gene: TRBV18; J gene: TRBJ1-1; CDR3 protein: CASSPSIEVMNTEAFF
clone size: .; V gene: TRBV5-1; J gene: TRBJ2-5; CDR3 protein: CASSLEWETQYF
clone size: .; V gene: TRBV27; J gene: TRBJ1-5; CDR3 protein: CASSLAGALGQPQHF
clone size: .; V gene: TRBV18; J gene: TRBJ2-7; CDR3 protein: CASQPGTASYEQYF
clone size: .; V gene: TRBV5-1; J gene: TRBJ2-7; CDR3 protein: CASSLDLGILWEQYF
clone size: .; V gene: TRBV24-1; J gene: TRBJ2-1; CDR3 protein: CATSDQGASNEQFF
clone size: .; V gene: TRBV21-1; J gene: TRBJ1-5; CDR3 protein: CASSRGTGETVNQPQHF
clone size: .; V gene: TRBV5-1; J gene: TRBJ2-1; CDR3 protein: CASSTVPKGNEQFF
clone size: .; V gene: TRBV27; J gene: TRBJ1-1; CDR3 protein: CASSLRQGRAFF
clone size: .; V gene: TRBV20-1; J gene: TRBJ1-3; CDR3 protein: CSARRQGNTIYF